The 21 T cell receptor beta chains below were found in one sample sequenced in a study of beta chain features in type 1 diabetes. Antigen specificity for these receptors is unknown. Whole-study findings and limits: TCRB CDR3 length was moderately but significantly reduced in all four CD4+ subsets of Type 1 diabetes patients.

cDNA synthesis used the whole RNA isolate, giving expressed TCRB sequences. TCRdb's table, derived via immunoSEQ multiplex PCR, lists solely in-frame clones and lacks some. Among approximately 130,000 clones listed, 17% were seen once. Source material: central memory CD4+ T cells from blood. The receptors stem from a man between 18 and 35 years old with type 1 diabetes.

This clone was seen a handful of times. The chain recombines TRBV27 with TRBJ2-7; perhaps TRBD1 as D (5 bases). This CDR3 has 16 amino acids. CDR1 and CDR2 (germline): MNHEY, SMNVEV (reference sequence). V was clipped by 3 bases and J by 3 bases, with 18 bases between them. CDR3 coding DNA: TGTGCCAGCAGTTTGGGGCAGGCTCGAGTCGGCTACGAGCAGTACTTC. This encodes CASSLGQARVGYEQYF.

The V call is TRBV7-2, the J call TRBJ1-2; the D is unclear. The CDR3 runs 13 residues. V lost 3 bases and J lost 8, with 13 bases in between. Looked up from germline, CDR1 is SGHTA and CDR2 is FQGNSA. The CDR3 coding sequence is TGTGCCAGCAGCTTGGAACATCCCGGGGGCTACACCTTC. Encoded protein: CASSLEHPGGYTF.

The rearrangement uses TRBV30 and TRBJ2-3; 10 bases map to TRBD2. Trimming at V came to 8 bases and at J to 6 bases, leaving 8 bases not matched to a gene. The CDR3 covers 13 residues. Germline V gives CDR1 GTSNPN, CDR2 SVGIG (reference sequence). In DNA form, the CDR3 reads TGTGCCCGAGCGGGGGGGCCCCCGGATACGCAGTATTTT. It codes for CARAGGPPDTQYF.

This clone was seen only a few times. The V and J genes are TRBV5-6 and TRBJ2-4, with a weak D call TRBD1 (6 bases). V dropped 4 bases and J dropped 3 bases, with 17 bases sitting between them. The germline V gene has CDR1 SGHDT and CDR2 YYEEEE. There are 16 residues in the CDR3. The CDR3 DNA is TGTGCCAGCAGCGTTCACAGGGTTTACGACAAAAACATTCAGTACTTC. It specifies CASSVHRVYDKNIQYF.

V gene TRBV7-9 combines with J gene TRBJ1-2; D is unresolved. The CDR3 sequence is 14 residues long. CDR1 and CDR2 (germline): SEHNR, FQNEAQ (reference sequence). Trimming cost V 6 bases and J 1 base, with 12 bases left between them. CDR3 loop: CASRSTALNYGYTF. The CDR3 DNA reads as TGTGCCAGCAGGTCAACAGCTCTTAACTATGGCTACACCTTC.

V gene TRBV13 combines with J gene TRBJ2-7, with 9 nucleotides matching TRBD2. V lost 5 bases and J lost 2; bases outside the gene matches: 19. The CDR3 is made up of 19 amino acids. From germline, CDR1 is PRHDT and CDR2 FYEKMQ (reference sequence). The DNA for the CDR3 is TGTGCCAGCAGCCCCCGGCGGGGACTAGCTAGGACCAGGCCCTACGAGCAGTACTTC. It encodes CASSPRRGLARTRPYEQYF.

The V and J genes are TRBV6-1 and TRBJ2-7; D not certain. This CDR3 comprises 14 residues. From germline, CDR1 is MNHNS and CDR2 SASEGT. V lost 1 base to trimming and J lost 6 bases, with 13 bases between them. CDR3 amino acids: CASSEVQVWSEQYF. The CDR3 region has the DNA TGTGCCAGCAGTGAAGTTCAGGTTTGGAGCGAGCAGTACTTC.

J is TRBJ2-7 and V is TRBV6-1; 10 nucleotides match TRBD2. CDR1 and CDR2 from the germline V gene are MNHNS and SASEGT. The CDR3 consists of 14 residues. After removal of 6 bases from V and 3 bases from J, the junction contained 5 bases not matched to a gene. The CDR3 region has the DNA TGTGCCAGCAGCTTCGGGACTAGCGACTACGAGCAGTACTTC. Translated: CASSFGTSDYEQYF.

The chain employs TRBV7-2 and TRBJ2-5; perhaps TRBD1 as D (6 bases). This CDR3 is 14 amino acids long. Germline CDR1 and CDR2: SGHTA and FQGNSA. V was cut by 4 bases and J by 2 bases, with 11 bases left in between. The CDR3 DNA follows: TGTGCCAGCAGCTCGACAGGTTTGCAAGAGACCCAGTACTTC. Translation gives CASSSTGLQETQYF.

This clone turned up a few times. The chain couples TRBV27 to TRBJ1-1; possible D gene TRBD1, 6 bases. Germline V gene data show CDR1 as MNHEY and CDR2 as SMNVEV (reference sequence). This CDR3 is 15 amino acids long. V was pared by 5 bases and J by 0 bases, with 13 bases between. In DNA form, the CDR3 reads TGTGCCAGCAGTCCGTGGACAGCCTTGAACACTGAAGCTTTCTTT. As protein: CASSPWTALNTEAFF.

The CDR3 bases are TGCGCCAGCAGCTTGGAGCCTGAAACCTACGAGCAGTACTTC. It translates to CASSLEPETYEQYF. The V and J genes are TRBV5-1 and TRBJ2-7; no reliable D call. The germline V gene encodes CDR1 SGHRS and CDR2 YFSETQ. V dropped 0 bases and J dropped 2 bases, with 9 bases sitting between them. The CDR3 sequence is 14 residues long.

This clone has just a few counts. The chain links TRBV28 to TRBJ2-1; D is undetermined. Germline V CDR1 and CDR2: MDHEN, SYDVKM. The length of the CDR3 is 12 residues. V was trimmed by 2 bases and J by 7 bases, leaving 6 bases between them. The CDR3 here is CASSLMRNEQFF. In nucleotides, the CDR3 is TGTGCCAGCAGTTTAATGCGGAATGAGCAGTTCTTC.

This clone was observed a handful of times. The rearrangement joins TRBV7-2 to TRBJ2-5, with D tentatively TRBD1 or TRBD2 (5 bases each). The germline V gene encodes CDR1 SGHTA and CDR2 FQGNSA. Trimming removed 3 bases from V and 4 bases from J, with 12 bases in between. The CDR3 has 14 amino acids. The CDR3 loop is CASSFHKGRETQYF. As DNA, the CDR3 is TGTGCCAGCAGCTTTCATAAGGGGAGAGAGACCCAGTACTTC.

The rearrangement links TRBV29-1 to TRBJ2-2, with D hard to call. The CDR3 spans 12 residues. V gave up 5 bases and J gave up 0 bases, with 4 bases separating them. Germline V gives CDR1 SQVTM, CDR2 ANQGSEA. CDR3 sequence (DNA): TGCAGCGTTCTCCCGAACACCGGGGAGCTGTTTTTT. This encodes CSVLPNTGELFF.

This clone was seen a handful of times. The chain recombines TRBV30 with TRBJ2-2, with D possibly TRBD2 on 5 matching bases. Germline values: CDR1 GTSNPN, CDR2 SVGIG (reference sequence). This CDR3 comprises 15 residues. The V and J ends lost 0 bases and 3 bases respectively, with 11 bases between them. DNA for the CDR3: TGTGCCTGGAGTGTATACGGGGTAGACACCGGGGAGCTGTTTTTT. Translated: CAWSVYGVDTGELFF.

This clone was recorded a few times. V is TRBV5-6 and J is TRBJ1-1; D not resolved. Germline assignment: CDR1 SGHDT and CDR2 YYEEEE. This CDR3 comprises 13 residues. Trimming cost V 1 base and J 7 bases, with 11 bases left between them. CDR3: CASSLNNLLEAFF. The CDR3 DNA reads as TGTGCCAGCAGCTTGAACAACCTTCTTGAAGCTTTCTTT. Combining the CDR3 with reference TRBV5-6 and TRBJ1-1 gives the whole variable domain DAGVTQSPTHLIKTRGQQVTLRCSPKSGHDTVSWYQQALGQGPQFIFQYYEEEERQRGNFPDRFSGHQFPNYSSELNVNALLLGDSALYLCASSLNNLLEAFFGQGTRLTVV.

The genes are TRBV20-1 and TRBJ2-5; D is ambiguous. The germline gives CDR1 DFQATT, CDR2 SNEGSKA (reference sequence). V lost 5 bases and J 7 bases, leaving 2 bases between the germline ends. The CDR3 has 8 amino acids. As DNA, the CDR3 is TGCAGTGCTGGGACCCAGTACTTC. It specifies CSAGTQYF.

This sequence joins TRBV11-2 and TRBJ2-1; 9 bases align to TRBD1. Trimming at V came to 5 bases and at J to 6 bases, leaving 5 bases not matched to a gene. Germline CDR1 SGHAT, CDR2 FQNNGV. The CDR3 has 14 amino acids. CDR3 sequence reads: CASSLDRGANEQFF. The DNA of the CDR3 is TGTGCCAGCAGCCTGGACAGGGGAGCCAATGAGCAGTTCTTC.

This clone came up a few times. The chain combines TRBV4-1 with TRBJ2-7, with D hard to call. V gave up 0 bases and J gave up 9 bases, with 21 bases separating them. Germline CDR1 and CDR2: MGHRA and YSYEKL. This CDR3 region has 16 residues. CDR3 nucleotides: TGCGCCAGCAGCCAAGATCCCTCGACACCGTCGAACGGGCAGTACTTC. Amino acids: CASSQDPSTPSNGQYF.

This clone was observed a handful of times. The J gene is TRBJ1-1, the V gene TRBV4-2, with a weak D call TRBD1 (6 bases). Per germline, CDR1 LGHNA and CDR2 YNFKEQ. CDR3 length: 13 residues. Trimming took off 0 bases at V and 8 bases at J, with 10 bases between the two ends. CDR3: CASSQDWQGEAFF. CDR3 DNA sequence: TGTGCCAGCAGCCAAGATTGGCAGGGGGAAGCTTTCTTT.

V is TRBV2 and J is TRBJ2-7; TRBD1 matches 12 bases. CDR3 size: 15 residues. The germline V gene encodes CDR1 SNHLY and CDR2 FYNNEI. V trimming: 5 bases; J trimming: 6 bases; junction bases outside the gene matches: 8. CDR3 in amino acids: CASSRYRDRGREQYF. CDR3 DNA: TGTGCCAGCAGTAGATACCGGGACAGGGGGCGCGAGCAGTACTTC.